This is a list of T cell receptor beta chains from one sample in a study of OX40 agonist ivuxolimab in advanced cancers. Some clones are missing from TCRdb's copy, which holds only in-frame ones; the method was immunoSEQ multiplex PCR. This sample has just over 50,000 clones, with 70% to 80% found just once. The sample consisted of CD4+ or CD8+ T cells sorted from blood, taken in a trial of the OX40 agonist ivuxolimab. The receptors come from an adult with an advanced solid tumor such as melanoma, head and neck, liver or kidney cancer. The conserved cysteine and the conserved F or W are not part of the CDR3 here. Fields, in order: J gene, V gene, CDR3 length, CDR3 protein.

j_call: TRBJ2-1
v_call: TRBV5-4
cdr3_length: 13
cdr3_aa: ASSHRQGVRNEQF

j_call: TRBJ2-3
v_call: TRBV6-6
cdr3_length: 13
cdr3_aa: ASSYRNRESDTQY

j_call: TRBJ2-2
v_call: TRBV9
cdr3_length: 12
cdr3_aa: ASSVSINTGELF

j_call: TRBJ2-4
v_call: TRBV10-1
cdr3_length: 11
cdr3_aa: ASSESGGDIQY

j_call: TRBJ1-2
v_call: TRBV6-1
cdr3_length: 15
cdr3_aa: ASSGSGTGGRLYGYT

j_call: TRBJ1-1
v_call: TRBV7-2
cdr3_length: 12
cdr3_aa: ASTRHREDTEAF

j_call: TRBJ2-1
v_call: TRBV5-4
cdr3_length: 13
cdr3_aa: ASHLAGVSYNEQF

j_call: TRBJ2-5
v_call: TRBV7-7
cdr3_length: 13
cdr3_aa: ASSSMTSGSETQY

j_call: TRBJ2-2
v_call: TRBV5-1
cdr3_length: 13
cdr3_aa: ASSLGQLNTGELF

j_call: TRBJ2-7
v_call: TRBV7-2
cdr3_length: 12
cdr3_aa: ASSSDYGAVEQY

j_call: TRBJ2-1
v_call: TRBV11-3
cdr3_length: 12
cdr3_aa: ASSLGSFDNEQF

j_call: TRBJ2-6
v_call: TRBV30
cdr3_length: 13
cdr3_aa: AWKQGWSGANVLT

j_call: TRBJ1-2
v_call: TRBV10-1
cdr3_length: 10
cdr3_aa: ASAGQFYGYT

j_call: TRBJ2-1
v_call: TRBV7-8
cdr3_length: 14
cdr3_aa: ASSSGEGRVTSEQF

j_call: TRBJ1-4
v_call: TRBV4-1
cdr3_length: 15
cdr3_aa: ASSQRQVPAPNEKLF

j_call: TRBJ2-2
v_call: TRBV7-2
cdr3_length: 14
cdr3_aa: ASSLDRGFITGELF

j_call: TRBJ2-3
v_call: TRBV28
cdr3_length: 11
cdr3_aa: ASTGLVTDTQY

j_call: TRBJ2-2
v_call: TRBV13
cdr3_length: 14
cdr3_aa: ASSRQHRGPTGELF

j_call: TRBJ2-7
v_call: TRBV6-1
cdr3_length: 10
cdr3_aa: ASSEPTYEQY

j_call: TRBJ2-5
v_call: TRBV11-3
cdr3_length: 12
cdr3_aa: ASSLGGVYETQY

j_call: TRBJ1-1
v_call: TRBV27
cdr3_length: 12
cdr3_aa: ASSPRPGRGEAF

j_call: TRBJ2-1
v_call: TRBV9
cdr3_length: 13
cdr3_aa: ASSVGLAELNEQF

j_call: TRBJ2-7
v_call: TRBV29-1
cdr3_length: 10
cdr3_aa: SAQRGFNEQY

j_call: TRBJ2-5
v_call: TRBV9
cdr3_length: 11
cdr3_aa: ASSATYQETQY

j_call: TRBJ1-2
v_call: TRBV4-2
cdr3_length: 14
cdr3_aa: ASSQDWGGISYGYT

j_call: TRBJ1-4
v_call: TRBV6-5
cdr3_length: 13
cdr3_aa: ASSYSGERGEKLF

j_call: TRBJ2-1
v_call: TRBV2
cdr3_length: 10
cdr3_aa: ASSVGGQRKF

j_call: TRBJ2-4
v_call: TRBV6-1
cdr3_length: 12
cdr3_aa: ASSPGLAKNIQY

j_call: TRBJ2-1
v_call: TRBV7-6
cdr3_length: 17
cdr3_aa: ASSFISGRASLNYNEQF

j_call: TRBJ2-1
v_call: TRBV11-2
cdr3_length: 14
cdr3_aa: ASSLVRGRRYNEQF

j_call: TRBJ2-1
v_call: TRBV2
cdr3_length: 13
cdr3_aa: ASRRTSGTYNEQF

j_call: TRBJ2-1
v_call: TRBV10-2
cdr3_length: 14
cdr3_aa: ASSEGRTGGEAEQF

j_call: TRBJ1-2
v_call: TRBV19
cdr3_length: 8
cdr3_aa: ATLYYGYT

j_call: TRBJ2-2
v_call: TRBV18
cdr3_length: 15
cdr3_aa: ASSARGTGANTGELF

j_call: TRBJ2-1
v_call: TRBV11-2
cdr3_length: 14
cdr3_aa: ASSLGDMAGYNEQF

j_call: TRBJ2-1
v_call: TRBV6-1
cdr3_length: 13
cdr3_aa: ASSRTSGPYNEQF

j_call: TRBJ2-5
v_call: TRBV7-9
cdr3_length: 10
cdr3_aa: ASSLTDSQQY

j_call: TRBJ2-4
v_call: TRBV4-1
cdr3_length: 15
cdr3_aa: ASSQGATSGIQNIQY

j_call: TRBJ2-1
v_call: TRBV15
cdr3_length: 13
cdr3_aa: ATSRDLANPPEQF

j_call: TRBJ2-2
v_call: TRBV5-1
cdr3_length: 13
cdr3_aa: ASSYRDRGTGELF

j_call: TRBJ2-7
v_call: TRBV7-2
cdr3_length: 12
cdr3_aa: ASSRTSGIYEQY

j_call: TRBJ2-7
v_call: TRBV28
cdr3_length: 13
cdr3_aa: ASSTATVGSYEQY

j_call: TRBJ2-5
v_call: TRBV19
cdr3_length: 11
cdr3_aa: ASGLTSQETQY

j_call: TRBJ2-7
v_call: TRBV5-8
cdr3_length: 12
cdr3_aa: ASSDRSGTYEQY

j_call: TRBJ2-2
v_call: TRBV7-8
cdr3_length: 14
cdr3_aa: ASSIRLAGGSGELF

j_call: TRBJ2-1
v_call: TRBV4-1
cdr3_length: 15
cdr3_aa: ASSSKDMGFSYNEQF

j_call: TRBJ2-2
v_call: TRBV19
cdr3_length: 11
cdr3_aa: ASRSWDTGELF

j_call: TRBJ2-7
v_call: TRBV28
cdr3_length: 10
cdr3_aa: ASNRATYEQY

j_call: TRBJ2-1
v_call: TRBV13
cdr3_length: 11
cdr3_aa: ASSLGGLAKQF

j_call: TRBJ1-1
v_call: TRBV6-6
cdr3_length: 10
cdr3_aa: ASSPDRVEAF

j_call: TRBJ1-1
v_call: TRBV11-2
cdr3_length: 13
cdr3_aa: ASSLGEARSTEAF

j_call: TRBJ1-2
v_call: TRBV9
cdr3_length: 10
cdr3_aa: ASSRDHYGYT

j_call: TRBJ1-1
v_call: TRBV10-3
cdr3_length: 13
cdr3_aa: AISESTGANTEAF